This is a list of T cell receptor beta chains from one sample in a study of cytomegalovirus exposure and HLA in healthy donors. Method: immunoSEQ multiplex PCR; TCRdb's copy keeps in-frame clones and lacks some. The repertoire includes 120,000 to 150,000 clones, about three quarters of them detected once, and about 2.9% sits in the top ten. The sequenced sample was PBMCs. The receptors stem from a man aged 40-50 years in good health and CMV-seropositive. Each CDR3 is given with its conserved first and last residue. A D gene is named only where the DNA matches it firmly. For some rows the clone size is stated as once, few or many, or as a class when expanded; others skip it.

v_call	d_call	clone_size	j_call	cdr3_nt	cdr3_aa
TRBV7-6	NA	NA	TRBJ2-3	TGTGCCAGCAGCCGGGTTCTCACAGATACGCAGTATTTT	CASSRVLTDTQYF
TRBV7-9	NA	NA	TRBJ1-5	TGTTCCAGCAGCTCTACAGGGAACAATCAGCCCCAGCATTTT	CSSSSTGNNQPQHF
TRBV5-6	TRBD1	few	TRBJ1-4	TGTGCCAGCAGCCTGGGGACAGAAGAAAAACTGTTTTTT	CASSLGTEEKLFF
TRBV6-5	TRBD1	once	TRBJ1-2	TGTGCCAGCAGTTTTCCGGGACAGGGGAGCTATGGCTACACCTTC	CASSFPGQGSYGYTF
TRBV7-2	TRBD2	NA	TRBJ2-7	TGTGCCAGCGGGACTAGTACCTACGAGCAGTACTTC	CASGTSTYEQYF
TRBV11-2	TRBD1	NA	TRBJ1-5	TGTGCCAGCAGCCTCTCAACAGGGGGCCGATATCAGCCCCAGCATTTT	CASSLSTGGRYQPQHF
TRBV7-2	TRBD1	NA	TRBJ2-7	TGTGCCAGCAGCTTTGACAGGGCCCGCTACGAGCAGTACTTC	CASSFDRARYEQYF
TRBV29-1	TRBD2	NA	TRBJ2-1	TGCAGCGTTGAAGGTTCTAGCGGGAGTGTGTCCAATGAGCAGTTCTTC	CSVEGSSGSVSNEQFF
TRBV30	TRBD2	NA	TRBJ2-6	TGTGCCTGGAGTAGCGGGACTGGGGCCAACGTCCTGACTTTC	CAWSSGTGANVLTF
TRBV19	NA	NA	TRBJ2-2	TGTGCCAGTAGTATAGCAAACTTCGGCGGGGAGCTGTTTTTT	CASSIANFGGELFF
TRBV2	NA	once	TRBJ2-3	TGTGCCAGCAGCTACGTAGATACGCAGTATTTT	CASSYVDTQYF
TRBV5-1	NA	NA	TRBJ2-7	TGCGCCAGCAGCCAGACAGGATACTACGAGCAGTACTTC	CASSQTGYYEQYF
TRBV9	NA	NA	TRBJ2-1	TGTGCCAGCAGCGTGAGGACTATACGCAATGAGCAGTTCTTC	CASSVRTIRNEQFF
TRBV4-2	NA	NA	TRBJ2-2	TGTGCCAGCAGCCAAGATACGAGCGTGAACACCGGGGAGCTGTTTTTT	CASSQDTSVNTGELFF
TRBV2	NA	NA	TRBJ2-5	TGTGCCAGCAGTGGTTTTACATATGGCGAGACCCAGTACTTC	CASSGFTYGETQYF
TRBV13	TRBD1	NA	TRBJ2-2	TGTGCCAGCAGGGACAGGGGGCGCGTCGGGGAGCTGTTTTTT	CASRDRGRVGELFF
TRBV5-4	TRBD2	NA	TRBJ2-1	TGTGCCAGCAGCTCGGGAAGCATGGGACTAGCGGGAGTCAATGAGCAGTTCTTC	CASSSGSMGLAGVNEQFF
TRBV23-1	NA	few	TRBJ1-4	TGCGCCAGCAAGGGAGAGGGAAACCTTAATGAAAAACTGTTTTTT	CASKGEGNLNEKLFF
TRBV5-1	NA	NA	TRBJ2-1	TGCGCCAGCTGCCTACTAACAGGGTATGATGAGCAGTTCTTC	CASCLLTGYDEQFF
TRBV19	NA	once	TRBJ1-2	TGTGCCAGTAGTATATCAACGTCTAGGTATGGCTACACCTTC	CASSISTSRYGYTF
TRBV29-1	NA	NA	TRBJ1-1	TGCAGCGTGCAGGGCAGTGGAGGGGCTTTCTTT	CSVQGSGGAFF
TRBV28	NA	once	TRBJ1-1	TGTGCCAGCAGTCCTTCGACAGGGAACACTGAAGCTTTCTTT	CASSPSTGNTEAFF
TRBV6-5	TRBD2	NA	TRBJ2-3	TGTGCCAGCAGTTACAAAAGCGGGGCTAGCACAGATACGCAGTATTTT	CASSYKSGASTDTQYF
TRBV5-1	TRBD2	NA	TRBJ2-5	TGCGCCAGCAGCTGGGGGGTACTCTTAGCGGGAGAAGAGACCCAGTACTTC	CASSWGVLLAGEETQYF
TRBV7-3	NA	NA	TRBJ2-1	TGTGCCAGCAGCTTAGAAGCGGGTAACGCGGTTGAGCAGTTCTTC	CASSLEAGNAVEQFF
TRBV15	NA	NA	TRBJ2-5	TGTGCCACCAGCAGAGACGGAGGGGCGAGGACCCAGTACTTC	CATSRDGGARTQYF
TRBV30	NA	NA	TRBJ1-3	TGTGCCTGGAGCCCCATGAGGATTTACTCTGGAAACACCATATATTTT	CAWSPMRIYSGNTIYF
TRBV7-2	TRBD2	NA	TRBJ2-5	TGTGCCAGCAGCTTGGTAGCGGGAGTACAAGAGACCCAGTACTTC	CASSLVAGVQETQYF
TRBV5-4	TRBD1	NA	TRBJ2-5	TGTGCCAGCAGCTTGGACAGGGGGTACCAAGAGACCCAGTACTTC	CASSLDRGYQETQYF
TRBV6-1	NA	NA	TRBJ1-5	TGTGCCAGCAGTCCTCGGGGCAATCAGCCCCAGCATTTT	CASSPRGNQPQHF
TRBV5-1	NA	NA	TRBJ2-1	TGCGCCAGCAATAGCGGAGGCCCCTACAATGAGCAGTTCTTC	CASNSGGPYNEQFF
TRBV4-2	NA	NA	TRBJ2-5	TGTGCCAGCAGCCAAGATCCAGGTAGCGAAGAGACCCAGTACTTC	CASSQDPGSEETQYF
TRBV28	NA	NA	TRBJ1-2	TGTGCCAGCAGTTTTTCCCCCAATCGGTGGGGGAGGAACTATGGCTACACCTTC	CASSFSPNRWGRNYGYTF
TRBV7-9	NA	once	TRBJ2-1	TGTGCCAGCAGCTTTAAGCCCATAAGCTCCTACAATGAGCAGTTCTTC	CASSFKPISSYNEQFF
TRBV10-2	NA	NA	TRBJ1-5	TGCGCCAGCAGTGGGATTGAGGGTCGAAGGCCCCAGCATTTT	CASSGIEGRRPQHF
TRBV18	NA	NA	TRBJ1-1	TGTGCCAGCTCCCCGCGCCAGGACACTGAAGCTTTCTTT	CASSPRQDTEAFF
TRBV5-4	NA	NA	TRBJ2-5	TGTGCCAGCAGCCCCCTAGGAGAGACCCAGTACTTC	CASSPLGETQYF
TRBV7-2	TRBD1	NA	TRBJ2-7	TGTGCCAGCAGCCCCGGGACAGGGGGTATCTACGAGCAGTACTTC	CASSPGTGGIYEQYF
TRBV28	NA	NA	TRBJ1-3	TGTGCCAGCAGTTTAGGCGGGGTTCGACGCGGAAACACCATATATTTT	CASSLGGVRRGNTIYF
TRBV27	TRBD1	NA	TRBJ1-1	TGTGCCAGCAGTACCTGGACAGGGGGGACTGAAGCTTTCTTT	CASSTWTGGTEAFF